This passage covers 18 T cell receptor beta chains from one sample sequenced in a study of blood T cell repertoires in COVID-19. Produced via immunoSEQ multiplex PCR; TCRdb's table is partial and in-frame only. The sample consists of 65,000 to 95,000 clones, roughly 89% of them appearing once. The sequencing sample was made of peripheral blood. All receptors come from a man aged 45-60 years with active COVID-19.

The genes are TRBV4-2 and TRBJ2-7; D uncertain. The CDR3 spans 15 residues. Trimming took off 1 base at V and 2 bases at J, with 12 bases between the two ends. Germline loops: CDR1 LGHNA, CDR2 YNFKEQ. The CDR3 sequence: CASSQVSQSTYEQYF. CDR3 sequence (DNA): TGTGCCAGCAGCCAAGTCTCCCAAAGCACCTACGAGCAGTACTTC.

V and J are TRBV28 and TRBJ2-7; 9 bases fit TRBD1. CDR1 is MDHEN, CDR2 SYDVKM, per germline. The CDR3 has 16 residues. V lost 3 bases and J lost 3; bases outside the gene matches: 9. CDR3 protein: CASSLSGVGQGYEQYF. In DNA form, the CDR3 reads TGTGCCAGCAGTTTGAGTGGGGTGGGACAGGGCTACGAGCAGTACTTC.

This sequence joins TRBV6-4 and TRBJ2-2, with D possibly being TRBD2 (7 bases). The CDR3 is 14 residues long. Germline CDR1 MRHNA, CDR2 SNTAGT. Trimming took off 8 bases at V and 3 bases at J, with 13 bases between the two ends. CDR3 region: CASRPGGDTGELFF. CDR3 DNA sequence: TGTGCCAGCCGACCGGGGGGCGACACCGGGGAGCTGTTTTTT.

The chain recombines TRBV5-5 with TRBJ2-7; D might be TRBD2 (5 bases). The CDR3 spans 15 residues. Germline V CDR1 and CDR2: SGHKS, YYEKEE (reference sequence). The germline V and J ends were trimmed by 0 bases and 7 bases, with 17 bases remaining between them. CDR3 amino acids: CASSLVGSPRREQYF. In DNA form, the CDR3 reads TGTGCCAGCAGCTTGGTGGGCAGCCCTAGGAGGGAGCAGTACTTC.

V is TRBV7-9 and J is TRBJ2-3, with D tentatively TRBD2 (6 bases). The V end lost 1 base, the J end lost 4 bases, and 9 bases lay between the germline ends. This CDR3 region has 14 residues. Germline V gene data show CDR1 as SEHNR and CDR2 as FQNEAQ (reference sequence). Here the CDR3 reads CASSLDAGPDTQYF. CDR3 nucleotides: TGTGCCAGCAGCTTAGATGCGGGGCCAGATACGCAGTATTTT.

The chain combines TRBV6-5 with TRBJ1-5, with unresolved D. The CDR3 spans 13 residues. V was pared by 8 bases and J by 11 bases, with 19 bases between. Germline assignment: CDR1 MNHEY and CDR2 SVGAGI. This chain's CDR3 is CASARRSSGSQHF. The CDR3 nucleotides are TGTGCCAGCGCTAGGCGGTCCTCGGGGTCCCAGCATTTT.

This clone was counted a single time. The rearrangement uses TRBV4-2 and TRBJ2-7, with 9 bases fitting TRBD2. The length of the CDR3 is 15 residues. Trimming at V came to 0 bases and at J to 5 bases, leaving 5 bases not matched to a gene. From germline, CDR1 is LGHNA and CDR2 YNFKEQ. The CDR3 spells CASSQDHSGSDEQYF. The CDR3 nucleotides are TGTGCCAGCAGCCAAGATCATAGCGGGAGCGACGAGCAGTACTTC.

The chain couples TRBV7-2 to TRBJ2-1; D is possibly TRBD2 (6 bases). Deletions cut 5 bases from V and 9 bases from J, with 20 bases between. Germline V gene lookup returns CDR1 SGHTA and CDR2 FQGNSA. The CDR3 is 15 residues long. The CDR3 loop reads CASSLQAGLGGEQFF. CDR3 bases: TGTGCCAGCAGCCTTCAGGCAGGGTTGGGGGGTGAGCAGTTCTTC.

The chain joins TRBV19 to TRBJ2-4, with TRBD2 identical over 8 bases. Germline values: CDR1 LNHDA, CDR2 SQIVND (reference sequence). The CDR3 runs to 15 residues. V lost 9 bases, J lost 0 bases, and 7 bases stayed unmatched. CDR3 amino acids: CASSGGAAAKNIQYF. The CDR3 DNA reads TGTGCCAGCTCGGGGGGGGCAGCAGCCAAAAACATTCAGTACTTC.

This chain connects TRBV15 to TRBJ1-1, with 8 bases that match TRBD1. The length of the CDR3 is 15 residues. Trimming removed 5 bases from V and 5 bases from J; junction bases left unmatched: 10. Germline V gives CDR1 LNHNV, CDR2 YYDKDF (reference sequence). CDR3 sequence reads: CATSGLQGALTEAFF. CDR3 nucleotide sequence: TGTGCCACCAGCGGCCTCCAGGGGGCACTTACTGAAGCTTTCTTT.

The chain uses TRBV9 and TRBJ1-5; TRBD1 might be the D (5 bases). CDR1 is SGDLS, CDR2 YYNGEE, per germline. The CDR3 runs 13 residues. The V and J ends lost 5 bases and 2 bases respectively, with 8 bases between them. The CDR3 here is CASSWGGNQPQHF. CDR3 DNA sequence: TGTGCCAGCAGTTGGGGGGGCAATCAGCCCCAGCATTTT.

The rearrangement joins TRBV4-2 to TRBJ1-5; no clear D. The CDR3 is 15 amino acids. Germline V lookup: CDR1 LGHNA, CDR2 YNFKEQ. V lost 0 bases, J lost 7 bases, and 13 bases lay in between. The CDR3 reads CASSQEWGREQPQHF. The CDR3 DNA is TGTGCCAGCAGCCAAGAATGGGGTAGGGAGCAGCCCCAGCATTTT.

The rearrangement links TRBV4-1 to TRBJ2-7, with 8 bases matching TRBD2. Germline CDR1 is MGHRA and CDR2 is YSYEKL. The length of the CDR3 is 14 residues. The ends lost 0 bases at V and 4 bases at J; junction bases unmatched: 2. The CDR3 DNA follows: TGCGCCAGCAGCCAAGATCGGGGGGGATACGAGCAGTACTTC. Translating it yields CASSQDRGGYEQYF.

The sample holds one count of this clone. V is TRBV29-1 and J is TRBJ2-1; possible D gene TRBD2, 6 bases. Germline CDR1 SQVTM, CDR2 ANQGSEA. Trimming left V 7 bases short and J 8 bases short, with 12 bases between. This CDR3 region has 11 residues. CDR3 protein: CSGRDFHEQFF. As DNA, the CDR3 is TGCAGCGGCCGGGACTTCCATGAGCAGTTCTTC.

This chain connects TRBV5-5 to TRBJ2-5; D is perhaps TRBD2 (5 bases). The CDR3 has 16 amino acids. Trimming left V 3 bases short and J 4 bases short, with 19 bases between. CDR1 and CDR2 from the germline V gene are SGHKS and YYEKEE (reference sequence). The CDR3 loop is CASSWATRVSGETQYF. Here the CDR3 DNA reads TGTGCCAGCAGCTGGGCCACGAGGGTCTCGGGAGAGACCCAGTACTTC.

The CDR3 sequence is CASSEAGTRVTRNEQFF. DNA for the CDR3: TGTGCCAGCAGTGAAGCCGGGACACGGGTTACCCGCAATGAGCAGTTCTTC. The gene calls are TRBV6-1 and TRBJ2-1; perhaps TRBD1 as D (6 bases). In germline, CDR1 is MNHNS, CDR2 SASEGT. The CDR3 loop spans 17 amino acids. Trimming cost V 0 bases and J 6 bases, with 18 bases left between them.

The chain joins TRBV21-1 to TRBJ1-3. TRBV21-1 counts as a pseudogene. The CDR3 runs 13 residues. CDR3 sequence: CASSMREGNTIYF. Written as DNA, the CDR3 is TGTGCCAGCAGCATGAGGGAAGGAAACACCATATATTTT.

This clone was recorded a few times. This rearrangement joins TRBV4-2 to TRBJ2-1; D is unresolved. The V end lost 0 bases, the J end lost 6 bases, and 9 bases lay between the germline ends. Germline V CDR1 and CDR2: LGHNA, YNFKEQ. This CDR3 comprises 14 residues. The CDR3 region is CASSQDASFNEQFF. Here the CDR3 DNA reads TGTGCCAGCAGCCAAGATGCTAGTTTCAATGAGCAGTTCTTC.